These 2 T cell receptor beta chains were all obtained from the same sample, sequenced in a study of identical twins. One entry per CDR3 protein, called by TCRdb with MiXCR from the 5' RACE reads. The sample yields under 350,000 distinct CDR3 sequences, 8.5% to 9.5% seen once. The same sample was also used in a study of yellow fever vaccine responses in identical twins.

Source material: CD8+ T cells sorted from blood. The receptor set was obtained from a woman in her late teens or twenties in good health.

This clonotype was seen many times. As DNA, the CDR3 is TGCGCCAGCAGCCCCGGACCGAACAATGAGCAGTTCTTC. It specifies CASSPGPNNEQFF. The chain links TRBV5-1 to TRBJ2-1; no clear D gene. Trimming removed 4 bases at V and 5 bases at J, with 10 bases between. CDR3 size: 13 residues. Germline V lookup: CDR1 SGHRS, CDR2 YFSETQ. The complete variable domain, with remaining parts taken from reference TRBV5-1 and TRBJ2-1, reads KAGVTQTPRYLIKTRGQQVTLSCSPISGHRSVSWYQQTPGQGLQFLFEYFSETQRNKGNFPGRFSGRQFSNSRSEMNVSTLELGDSALYLCASSPGPNNEQFFGPGTRLTVL.

Only a few counts were recorded for this clonotype. The chain uses TRBV2 and TRBJ2-1; 8 nucleotides agree with TRBD2. The germline V gene has CDR1 SNHLY and CDR2 FYNNEI. V trimming: 3 bases; J trimming: 7 bases; junction bases outside the gene matches: 8. The CDR3 has 15 residues. The CDR3 DNA reads as TGTGCCAGCAGTGATGCGCGGGGGGTCCCAAATGAGCAGTTCTTC. Protein sequence: CASSDARGVPNEQFF. Based on the CDR3 plus reference TRBV2 and TRBJ2-1, the full variable domain is EPEVTQTPSHQVTQMGQEVILRCVPISNHLYFYWYRQILGQKVEFLVSFYNNEISEKSEIFDDQFSVERPDGSNFTLKIRSTKLEDSAMYFCASSDARGVPNEQFFGPGTRLTVL.